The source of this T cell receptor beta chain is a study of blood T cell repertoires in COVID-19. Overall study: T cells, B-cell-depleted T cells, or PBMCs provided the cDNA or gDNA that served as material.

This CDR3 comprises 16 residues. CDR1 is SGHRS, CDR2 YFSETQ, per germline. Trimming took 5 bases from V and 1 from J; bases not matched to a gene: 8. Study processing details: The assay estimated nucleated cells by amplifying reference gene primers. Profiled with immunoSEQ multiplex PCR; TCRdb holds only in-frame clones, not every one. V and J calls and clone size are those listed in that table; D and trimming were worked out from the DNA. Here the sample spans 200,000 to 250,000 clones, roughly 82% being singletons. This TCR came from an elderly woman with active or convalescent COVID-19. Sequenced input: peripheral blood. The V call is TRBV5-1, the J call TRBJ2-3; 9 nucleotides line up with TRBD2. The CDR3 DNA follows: TGCGCCAGCAGATTTATAGCGGGAGAAGGCACAGATACGCAGTATTTT. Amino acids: CASRFIAGEGTDTQYF.